This T cell receptor (beta chain) was documented in a study of early T cells in non-severe SARS-CoV-2 infection. Trimming took 0 bases from V and 2 from J, leaving 11 bases between them. CDR1 MNHEY and CDR2 SMNVEV come from the germline V gene (reference sequence). CDR3 length equals 16 residues. There are many counts of this clonotype. Using its own MiXCR run on the 5' RACE reads, TCRdb lists one record per CDR3 protein. The sample holds tens of thousands of distinct CDR3 sequences, about 11% seen once. This chain links TRBV27 with TRBJ2-1; D not resolved. The source material was whole blood, sampled at baseline. This clonotype was sampled from an adult who was a healthcare worker with PCR-confirmed SARS-CoV-2 infection or an uninfected control (not recorded which). The donor label of this sample is uncertain. CDR3 residues: CASSLSIRETYNEQFF. For the CDR3, the DNA is TGTGCCAGCAGTTTATCGATTAGGGAAACCTACAATGAGCAGTTCTTC.